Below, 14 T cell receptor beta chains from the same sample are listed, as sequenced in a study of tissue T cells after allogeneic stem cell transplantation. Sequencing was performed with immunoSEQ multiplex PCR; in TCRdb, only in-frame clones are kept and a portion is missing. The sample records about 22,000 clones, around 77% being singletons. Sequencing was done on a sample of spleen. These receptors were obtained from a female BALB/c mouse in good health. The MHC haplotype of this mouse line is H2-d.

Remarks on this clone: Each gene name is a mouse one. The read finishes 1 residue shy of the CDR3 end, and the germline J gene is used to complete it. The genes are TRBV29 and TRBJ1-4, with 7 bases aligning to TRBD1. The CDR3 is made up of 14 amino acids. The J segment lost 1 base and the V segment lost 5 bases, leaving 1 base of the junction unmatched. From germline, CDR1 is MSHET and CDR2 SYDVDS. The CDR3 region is CASSRDSSNERLFF. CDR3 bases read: TGTGCTAGCAGTCGGGACAGTTCCAACGAAAGATTATTT.

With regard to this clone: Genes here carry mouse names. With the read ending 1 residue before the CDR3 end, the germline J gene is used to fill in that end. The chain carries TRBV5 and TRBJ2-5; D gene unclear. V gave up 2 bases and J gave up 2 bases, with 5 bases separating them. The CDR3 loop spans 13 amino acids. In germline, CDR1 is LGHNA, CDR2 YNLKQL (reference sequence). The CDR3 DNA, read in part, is TGTGCCAGCAGCCAACCATTCCAAGACACCCAGTAC. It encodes CASSQPFQDTQY. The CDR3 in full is CASSQPFQDTQYF.

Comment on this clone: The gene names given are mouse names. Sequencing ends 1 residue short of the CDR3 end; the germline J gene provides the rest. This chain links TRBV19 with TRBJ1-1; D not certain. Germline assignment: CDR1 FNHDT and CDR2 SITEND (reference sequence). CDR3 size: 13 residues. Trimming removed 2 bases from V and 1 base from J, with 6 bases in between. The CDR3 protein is CASSMKGNTEVFF. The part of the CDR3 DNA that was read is TGTGCCAGCAGTATGAAGGGAAACACAGAAGTCTTC. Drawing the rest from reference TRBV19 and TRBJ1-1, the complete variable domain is GGIITQTPKFLIGQEGQKLTLKCQQNFNHDTMYWYRQDSGKGLRLIYYSITENDLQKGDLSEGYDASREKKSSFSLTVTSAQKNEMAVFLCASSMKGNTEVFFGKGTRLTVV.

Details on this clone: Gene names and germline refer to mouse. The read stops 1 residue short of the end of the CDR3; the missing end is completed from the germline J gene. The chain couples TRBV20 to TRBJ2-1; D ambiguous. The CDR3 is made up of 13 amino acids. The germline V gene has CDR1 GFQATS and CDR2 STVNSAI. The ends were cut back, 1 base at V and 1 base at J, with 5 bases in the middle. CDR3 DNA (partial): TGTGGTGCTAGGGCTCAAAACTATGCTGAGCAGTTC. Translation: CGARAQNYAEQF. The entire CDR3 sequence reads CGARAQNYAEQFF.

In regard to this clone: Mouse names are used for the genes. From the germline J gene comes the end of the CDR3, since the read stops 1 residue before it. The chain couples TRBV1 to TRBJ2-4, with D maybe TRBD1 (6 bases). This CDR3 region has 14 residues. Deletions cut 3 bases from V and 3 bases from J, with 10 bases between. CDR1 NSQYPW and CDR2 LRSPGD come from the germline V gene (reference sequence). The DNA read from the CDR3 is TGCACCTGCAGTGCCCGGGACAAACAAAACACCTTGTAC. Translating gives CTCSARDKQNTLY. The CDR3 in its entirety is CTCSARDKQNTLYF.

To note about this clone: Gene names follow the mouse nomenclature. The sequenced CDR3 bases are TGTGCCTGGAGTCTATGGGGGACAAAAAACACCTTGTAC. Its translation is CAWSLWGTKNTLY. The complete CDR3 protein is CAWSLWGTKNTLYF. The chain uses TRBV31 and TRBJ2-4; either TRBD1 or TRBD2 may supply D (6 bases each). The read comes to an end 1 residue before the CDR3 does, leaving the germline J gene to fill in the end. The germline CDR1 and CDR2 sequences are GKSSPN and SITVG. V was clipped by 0 bases and J by 4 bases, with 11 bases between them. The CDR3 spans 14 residues. The whole variable domain, remainder taken from reference TRBV31 and TRBJ2-4, is AQTIHQWPVAEIKAVGSPLSLGCTIKGKSSPNLYWYWQATGGTLQQLFYSITVGQVESVVQLNLSASRPKDDQFILSTEKLLLSHSGFYLCAWSLWGTKNTLYFGAGTRLSVL.

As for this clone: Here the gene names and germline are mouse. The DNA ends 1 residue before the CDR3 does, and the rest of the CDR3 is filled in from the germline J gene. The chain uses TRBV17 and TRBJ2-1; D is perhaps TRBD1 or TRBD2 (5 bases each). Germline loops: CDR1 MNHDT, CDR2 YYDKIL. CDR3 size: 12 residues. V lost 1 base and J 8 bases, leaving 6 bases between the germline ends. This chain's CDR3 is CASSRGGTEQFF. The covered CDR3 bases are TGTGCTAGCAGTAGAGGGGGGACTGAGCAGTTC.

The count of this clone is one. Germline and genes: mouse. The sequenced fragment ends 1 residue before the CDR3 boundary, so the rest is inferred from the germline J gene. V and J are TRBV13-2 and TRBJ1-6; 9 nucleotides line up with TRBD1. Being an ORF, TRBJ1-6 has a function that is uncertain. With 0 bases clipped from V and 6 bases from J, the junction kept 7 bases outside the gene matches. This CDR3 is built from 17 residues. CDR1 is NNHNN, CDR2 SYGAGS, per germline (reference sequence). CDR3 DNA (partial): TGTGCCAGCGGTGATGCAGAGACGACAGGGGGTAATTCGCCCCTCTAC. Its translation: CASGDAETTGGNSPLY. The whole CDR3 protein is CASGDAETTGGNSPLYF.

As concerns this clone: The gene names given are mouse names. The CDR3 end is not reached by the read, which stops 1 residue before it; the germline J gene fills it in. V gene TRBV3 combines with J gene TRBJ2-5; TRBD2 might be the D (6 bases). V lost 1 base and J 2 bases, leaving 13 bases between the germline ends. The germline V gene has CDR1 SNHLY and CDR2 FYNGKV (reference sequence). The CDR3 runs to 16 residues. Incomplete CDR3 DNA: TGTGCCAGCAGCTTAGTTGGGGGACTAACCCAAGACACCCAGTAC. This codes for CASSLVGGLTQDTQY. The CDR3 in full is CASSLVGGLTQDTQYF.

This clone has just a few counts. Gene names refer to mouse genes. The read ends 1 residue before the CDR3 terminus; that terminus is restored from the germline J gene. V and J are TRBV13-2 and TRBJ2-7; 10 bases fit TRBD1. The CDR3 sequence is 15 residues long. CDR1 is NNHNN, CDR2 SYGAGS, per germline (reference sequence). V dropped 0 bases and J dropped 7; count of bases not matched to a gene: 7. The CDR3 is CASGDEGTGVGEQYF. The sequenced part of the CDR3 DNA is TGTGCCAGCGGTGATGAAGGGACAGGGGTGGGGGAACAGTAC.

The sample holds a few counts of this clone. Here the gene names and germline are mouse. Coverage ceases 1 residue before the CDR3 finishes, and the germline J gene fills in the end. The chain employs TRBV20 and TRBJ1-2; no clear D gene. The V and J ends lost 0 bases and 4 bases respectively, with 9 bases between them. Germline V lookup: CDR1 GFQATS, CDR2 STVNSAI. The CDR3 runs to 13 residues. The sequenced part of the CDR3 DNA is TGTGGTGCTAGGGACAAGCGGGGCTCCGACTACACC. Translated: CGARDKRGSDYT. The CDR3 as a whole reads CGARDKRGSDYTF.

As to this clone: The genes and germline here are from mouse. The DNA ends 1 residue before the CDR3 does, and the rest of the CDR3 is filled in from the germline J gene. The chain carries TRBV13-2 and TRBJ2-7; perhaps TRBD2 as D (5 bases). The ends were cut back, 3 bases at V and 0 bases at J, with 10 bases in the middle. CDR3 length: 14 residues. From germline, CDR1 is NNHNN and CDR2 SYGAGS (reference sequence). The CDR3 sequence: CASGAWESSYEQYF. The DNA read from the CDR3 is TGTGCCAGCGGTGCCTGGGAGAGCTCCTATGAACAGTAC.

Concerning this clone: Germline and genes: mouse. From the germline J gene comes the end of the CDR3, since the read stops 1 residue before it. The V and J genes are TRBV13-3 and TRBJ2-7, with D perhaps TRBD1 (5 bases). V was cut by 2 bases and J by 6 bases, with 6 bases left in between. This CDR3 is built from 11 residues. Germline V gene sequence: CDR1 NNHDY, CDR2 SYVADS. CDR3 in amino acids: CASSDRAEQYF. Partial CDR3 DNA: TGTGCCAGCAGTGACAGGGCTGAACAGTAC.

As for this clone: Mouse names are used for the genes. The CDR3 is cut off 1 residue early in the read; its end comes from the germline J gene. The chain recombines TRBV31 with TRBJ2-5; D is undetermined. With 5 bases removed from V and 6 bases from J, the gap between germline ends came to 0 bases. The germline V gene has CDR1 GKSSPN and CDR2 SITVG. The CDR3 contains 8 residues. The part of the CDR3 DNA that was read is TGTGCCTGGGACACCCAGTAC. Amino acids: CAWDTQY. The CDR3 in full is CAWDTQYF.